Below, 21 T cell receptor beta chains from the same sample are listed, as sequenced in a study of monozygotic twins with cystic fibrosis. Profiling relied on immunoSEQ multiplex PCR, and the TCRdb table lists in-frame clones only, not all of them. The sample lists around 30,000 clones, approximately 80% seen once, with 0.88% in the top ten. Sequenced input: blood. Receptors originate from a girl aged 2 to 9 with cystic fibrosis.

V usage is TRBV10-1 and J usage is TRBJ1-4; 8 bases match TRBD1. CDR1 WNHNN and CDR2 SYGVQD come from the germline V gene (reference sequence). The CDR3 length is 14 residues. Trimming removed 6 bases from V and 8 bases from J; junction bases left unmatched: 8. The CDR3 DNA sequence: TGCGCCAGCAGCGCTGGACAGGGTGGAGAAAAACTGTTTTTT. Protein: CASSAGQGGEKLFF.

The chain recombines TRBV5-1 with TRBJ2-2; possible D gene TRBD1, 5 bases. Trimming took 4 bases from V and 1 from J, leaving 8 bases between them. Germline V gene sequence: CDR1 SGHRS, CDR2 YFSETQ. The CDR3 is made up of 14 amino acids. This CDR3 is CASSMGQNTGELFF. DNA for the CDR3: TGCGCCAGCAGCATGGGGCAGAACACCGGGGAGCTGTTTTTT.

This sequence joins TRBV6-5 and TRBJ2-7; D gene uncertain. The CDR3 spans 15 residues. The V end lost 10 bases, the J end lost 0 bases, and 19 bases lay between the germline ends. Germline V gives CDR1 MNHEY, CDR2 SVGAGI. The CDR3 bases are TGTGCCATACCGAGGCTCCGGCTCTACTCCTACGAGCAGTACTTC. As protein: CAIPRLRLYSYEQYF.

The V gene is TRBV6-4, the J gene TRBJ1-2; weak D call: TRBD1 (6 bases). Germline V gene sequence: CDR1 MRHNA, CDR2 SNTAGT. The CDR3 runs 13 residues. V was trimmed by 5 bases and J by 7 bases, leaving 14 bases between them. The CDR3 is CASSSGGRLGYTF. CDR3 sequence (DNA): TGTGCCAGCAGTTCCGGGGGCCGGCTTGGCTACACCTTC.

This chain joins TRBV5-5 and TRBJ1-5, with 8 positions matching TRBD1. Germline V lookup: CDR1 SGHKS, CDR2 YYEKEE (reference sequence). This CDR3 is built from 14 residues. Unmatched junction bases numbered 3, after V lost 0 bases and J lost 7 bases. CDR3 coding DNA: TGTGCCAGCAGCTTGGTACAGGGGGAACAGCCCCAGCATTTT. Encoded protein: CASSLVQGEQPQHF.

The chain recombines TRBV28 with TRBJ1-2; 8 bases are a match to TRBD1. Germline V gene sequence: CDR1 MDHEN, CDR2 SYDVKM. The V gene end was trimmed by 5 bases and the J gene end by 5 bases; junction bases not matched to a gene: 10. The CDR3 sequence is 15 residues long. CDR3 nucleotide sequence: TGTGCCAGCAGTGGGGTTACAGACAGGGGATATGGCTACACCTTC. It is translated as CASSGVTDRGYGYTF.

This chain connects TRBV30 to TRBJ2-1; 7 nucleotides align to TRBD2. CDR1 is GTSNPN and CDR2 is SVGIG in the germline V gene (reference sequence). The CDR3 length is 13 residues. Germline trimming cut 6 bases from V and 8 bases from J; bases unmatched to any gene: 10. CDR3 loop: CACRGAGDYEQFF. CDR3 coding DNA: TGTGCCTGCCGGGGTGCGGGAGACTATGAGCAGTTCTTC.

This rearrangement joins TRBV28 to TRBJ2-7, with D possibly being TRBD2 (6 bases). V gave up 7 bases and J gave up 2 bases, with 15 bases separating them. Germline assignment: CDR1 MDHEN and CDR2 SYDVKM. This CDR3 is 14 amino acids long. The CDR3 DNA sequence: TGTGCCAGCAATCGCGGCGGGACCCCCTACGAGCAGTACTTC. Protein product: CASNRGGTPYEQYF. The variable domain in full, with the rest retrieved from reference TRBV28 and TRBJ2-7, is DVKVTQSSRYLVKRTGEKVFLECVQDMDHENMFWYRQDPGLGLRLIYFSYDVKMKEKGDIPEGYSVSREKKERFSLILESASTNQTSMYLCASNRGGTPYEQYFGPGTRLTVT.

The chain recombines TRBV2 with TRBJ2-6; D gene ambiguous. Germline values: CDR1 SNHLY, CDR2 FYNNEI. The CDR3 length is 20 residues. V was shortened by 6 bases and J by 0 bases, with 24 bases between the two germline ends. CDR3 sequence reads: CASRPPPGGRISSGANVLTF. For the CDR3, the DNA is TGTGCCAGCAGACCCCCCCCGGGCGGTCGCATCTCCTCTGGGGCCAACGTCCTGACTTTC.

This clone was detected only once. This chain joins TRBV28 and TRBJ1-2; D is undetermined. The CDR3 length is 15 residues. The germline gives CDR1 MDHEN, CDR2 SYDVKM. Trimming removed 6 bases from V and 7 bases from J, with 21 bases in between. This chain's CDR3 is CASRDRARAGVGYTF. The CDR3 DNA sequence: TGTGCCAGCAGAGACCGCGCGAGGGCCGGAGTTGGCTACACCTTC.

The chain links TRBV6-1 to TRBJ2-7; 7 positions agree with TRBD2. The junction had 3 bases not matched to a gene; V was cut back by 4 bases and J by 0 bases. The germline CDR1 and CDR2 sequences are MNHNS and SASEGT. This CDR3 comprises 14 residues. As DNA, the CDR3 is TGTGCCAGCAGTGCTAGCGGTAGCTCCTACGAGCAGTACTTC. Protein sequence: CASSASGSSYEQYF.

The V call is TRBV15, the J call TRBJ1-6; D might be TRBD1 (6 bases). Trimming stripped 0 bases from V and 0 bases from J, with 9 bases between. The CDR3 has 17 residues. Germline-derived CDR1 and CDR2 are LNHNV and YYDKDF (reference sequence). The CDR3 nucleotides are TGTGCCACCAGCAGAGACAGGGGTAGCTCCTATAATTCACCCCTCCACTTT. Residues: CATSRDRGSSYNSPLHF.

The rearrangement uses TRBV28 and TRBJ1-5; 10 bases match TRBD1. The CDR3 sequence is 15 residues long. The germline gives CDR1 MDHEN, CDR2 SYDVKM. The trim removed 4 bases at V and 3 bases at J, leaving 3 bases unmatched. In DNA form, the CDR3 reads TGTGCCAGCAGTTCGGGACAGGGGCTCAATCAGCCCCAGCATTTT. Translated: CASSSGQGLNQPQHF.

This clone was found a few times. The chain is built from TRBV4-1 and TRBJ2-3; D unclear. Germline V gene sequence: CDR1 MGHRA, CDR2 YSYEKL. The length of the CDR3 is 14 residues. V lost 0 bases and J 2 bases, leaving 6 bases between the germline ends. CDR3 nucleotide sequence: TGCGCCAGCAGCCAAGAGTATAACACAGATACGCAGTATTTT. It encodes CASSQEYNTDTQYF.

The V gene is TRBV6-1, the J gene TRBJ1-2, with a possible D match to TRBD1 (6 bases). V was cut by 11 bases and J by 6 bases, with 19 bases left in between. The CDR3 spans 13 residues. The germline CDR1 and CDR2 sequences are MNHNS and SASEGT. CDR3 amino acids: CAGGGLLGDGYTF. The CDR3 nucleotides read TGTGCCGGGGGCGGTCTCCTTGGCGATGGCTACACCTTC.

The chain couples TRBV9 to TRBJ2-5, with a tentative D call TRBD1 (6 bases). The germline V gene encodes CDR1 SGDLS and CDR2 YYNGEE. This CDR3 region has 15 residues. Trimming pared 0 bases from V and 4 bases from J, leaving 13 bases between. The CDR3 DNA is TGTGCCAGCAGCGTAGGAAACAGGGTCGGAGAGACCCAGTACTTC. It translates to CASSVGNRVGETQYF.

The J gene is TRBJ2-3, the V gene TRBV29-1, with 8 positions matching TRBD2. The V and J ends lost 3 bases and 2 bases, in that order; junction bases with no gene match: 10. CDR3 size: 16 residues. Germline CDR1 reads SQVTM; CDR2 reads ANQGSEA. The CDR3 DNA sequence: TGCAGCGTTGACGGACTAGCCTCAGACTACACAGATACGCAGTATTTT. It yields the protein CSVDGLASDYTDTQYF.

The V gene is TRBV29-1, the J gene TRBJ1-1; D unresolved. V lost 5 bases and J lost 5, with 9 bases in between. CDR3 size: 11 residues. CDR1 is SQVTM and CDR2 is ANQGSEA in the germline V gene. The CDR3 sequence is CSVRTGTEAFF. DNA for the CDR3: TGCAGCGTTCGGACCGGTACTGAAGCTTTCTTT.

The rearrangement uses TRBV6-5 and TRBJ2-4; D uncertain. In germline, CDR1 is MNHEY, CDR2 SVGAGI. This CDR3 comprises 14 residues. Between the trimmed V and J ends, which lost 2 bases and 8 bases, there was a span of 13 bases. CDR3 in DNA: TGTGCCAGCAGTTACGGCGGCCCGACGGACATTCAGTACTTC. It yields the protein CASSYGGPTDIQYF.

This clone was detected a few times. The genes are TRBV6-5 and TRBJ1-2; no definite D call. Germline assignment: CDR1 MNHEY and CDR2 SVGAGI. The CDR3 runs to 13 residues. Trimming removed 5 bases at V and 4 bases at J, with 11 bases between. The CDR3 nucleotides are TGTGCCAGCAGTCGGACGTCCGGCTATGGCTACACCTTC. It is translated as CASSRTSGYGYTF.

The CDR3 loop is CASSQRGTGINNEQFF. CDR3 coding DNA: TGCGCCAGCAGCCAAAGAGGGACAGGGATCAACAATGAGCAGTTCTTC. The chain combines TRBV4-1 with TRBJ2-1; 9 bases fit TRBD1. From germline, CDR1 is MGHRA and CDR2 YSYEKL. V shed 2 bases and J 5 bases; nucleotides not matched to a gene: 7. The CDR3 is 16 residues long.